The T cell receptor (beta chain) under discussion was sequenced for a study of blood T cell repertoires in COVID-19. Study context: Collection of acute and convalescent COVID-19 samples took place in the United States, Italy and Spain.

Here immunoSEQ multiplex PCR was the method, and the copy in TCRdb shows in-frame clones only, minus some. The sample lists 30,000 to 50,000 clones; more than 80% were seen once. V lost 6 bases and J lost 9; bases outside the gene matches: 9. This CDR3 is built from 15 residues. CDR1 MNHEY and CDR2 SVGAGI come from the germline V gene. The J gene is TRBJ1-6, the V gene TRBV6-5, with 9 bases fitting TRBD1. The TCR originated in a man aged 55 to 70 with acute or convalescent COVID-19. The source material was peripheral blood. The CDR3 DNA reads TGTGCCAGCAGCACCGGGACAGGGATGGGTTCACCCCTCCACTTT. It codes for CASSTGTGMGSPLHF.